Here is one T cell receptor beta chain with its context. Its antigen is not known. V lost 7 bases to trimming and J lost 4 bases; unmatched junction nucleotides: 8. The CDR3 covers 14 residues. The V gene's germline CDR1 is MDHEN and CDR2 SYDVKM. These data originate in a study of T cell clones after liver transplantation. Overall study: Post-transplant blood was tracked for graft-donor-reactive T cell clones identified in a pre-transplant mixed lymphocyte reaction. Three of the eight recipients were HCV-positive; the rest had non-autoimmune, non-viral transplant indications. Study-level points and caveats: Migration into the graft, not deletion, may explain lost graft donor-reactive T cells. Compared with third party-reactive sequences, donor-reactive ones declined more, independent of withdrawal success.

Produced via immunoSEQ multiplex PCR; TCRdb's table is partial and in-frame only. The profile shows around 110,000 clones, over 75% of them singletons. This receptor was obtained from a human patient who received a liver transplant. Some T cells may trace back to the graft donor. The sequencing used CD4+ T cells from blood, collected 12 months after liver transplant. V gene TRBV28 combines with J gene TRBJ2-7, with TRBD2 identical over 9 bases. The CDR3 region has the DNA TGTGCCAGCACCCTTAGCGGGAGCATTTACGAGCAGTACTTC. As protein: CASTLSGSIYEQYF.